This T cell receptor beta chain is from a study of T cell responses to AZD1222 COVID-19 vaccine. Regarding the study as a whole: With dominance at 160-218 and 743-854, vaccine-associated CD4 TCRs spanned spike. Close to half of all spike-specific TCRs reportedly target regions of the variants that are unmutated. Repertoire sampling happened only post peak T cell response.

TCRdb keeps only in-frame clones here, not all; method: immunoSEQ multiplex PCR. This sample yields about 130,000 clones, of which 65% to 90% are seen a single time; more than 20% belongs to the top ten. This clone was detected a few times. Its antigen is still unknown. CDR3 length: 12 amino acids. Germline V gene lookup returns CDR1 MNHEY and CDR2 SVGAGI. Between the trimmed V and J ends, which lost 4 bases and 6 bases, there was a span of 9 bases. The clonotype originates from an adult in good health. The chain links TRBV6-5 to TRBJ1-2; D uncertain. The material sequenced was peripheral blood, taken on day 0 of AZD1222 vaccination. The CDR3 region has the DNA TGTGCCAGCAGTTCATACGGACATGGCTACACCTTC. Its protein product is CASSSYGHGYTF.